The next 21 T cell receptor delta chains were all read from a single sample in a study of Vδ1+ human thymocytes. General study findings and limits: Highly polyclonal TRG and TRD repertoires with Gaussian CDR3 length distributions appeared in thymus.

Sequences come from RNA converted to cDNA by reverse transcription. Pooled V-gene forward primers with one constant-region reverse primer generated the CDR3 amplicons by multiplex PCR. TCRdb called clones anew from the multiplex PCR reads with CATT. The data show more than 50,000 delta-chain clones, 15% to 20% seen once. No antigens are known for them. Sequenced input: Vdelta1+ gamma-delta thymocytes from the thymus. Subset here: FACS-sorted CD3+ TCRalphabeta- TCRVdelta1+ TCRVdelta2- thymocytes. The receptors come from a boy less than two years old who had congenital heart surgery.

V gene TRDV1 combines with J gene TRDJ1; 7 bases are a match to TRDD2. The CDR3 is made up of 23 amino acids. Germline V gene sequence: CDR1 TSWWSYY, CDR2 QGS. V was pared by 4 bases and J by 7 bases, with 36 bases of the junction left unmatched. The DNA of the CDR3 is TGTGCTCTTGGGGGACTTCCGAAGGCCTTCCTTCATATGGAGAGAATTCGAGTGGTTAAACTCATCTTT. It translates to CALGGLPKAFLHMERIRVVKLIF.

The V call is TRDV1, the J call TRDJ1, with 7 positions matching TRDD3. V trimming: 4 bases; J trimming: 1 base; junction bases outside the gene matches: 21. CDR3 length: 20 amino acids. The germline V gene encodes CDR1 TSWWSYY and CDR2 QGS. The CDR3 protein is CALGVHRLWPRGMGTDKLIF. Written as DNA, the CDR3 is TGTGCTCTTGGGGTTCATCGTCTATGGCCCCGGGGGATGGGCACCGATAAACTCATCTTT.

A note on this clone: Other DNA sequences in this specimen translate into the identical CDR3. The gene calls are TRDV1 and TRDJ1; 9 nucleotides match TRDD3. CDR1 and CDR2 from the germline V gene are TSWWSYY and QGS. The CDR3 is made up of 24 amino acids. V lost 6 bases and J lost 3; bases outside the gene matches: 35. The CDR3 DNA sequence: TGTGCTCTTGGACCGTCCCAGCCCAAAATACTGGGGGAACCACGGCCCTGGGGGGCCGATAAACTCATCTTT. This translates into CALGPSQPKILGEPRPWGADKLIF.

In this sample, this clone is medium-sized. This CDR3 is also generated by other DNA sequences in the sample. V gene TRDV2 combines with J gene TRDJ1, with D perhaps matching TRDD3 (6 bases). Germline CDR1 GEAIGNYY, CDR2 EKD. The CDR3 has 16 residues. The V end was cut by 5 bases, the J end by 0 bases, with 18 bases between. In DNA, the CDR3 is TGTGCCTGTGTGTGGCCGACGGGGGAAAACACCGATAAACTCATCTTT. It is translated as CACVWPTGENTDKLIF.

The chain employs TRDV1 and TRDJ1, with a weak D call TRDD2 (5 bases). CDR1 TSWWSYY and CDR2 QGS come from the germline V gene. CDR3 length equals 17 residues. V lost 1 base and J 0 bases, leaving 15 bases between the germline ends. CDR3 sequence: CALGEPLRLMNTDKLIF. CDR3 nucleotide sequence: TGTGCTCTTGGGGAACCCCTACGCCTAATGAACACCGATAAACTCATCTTT.

V and J are TRDV1 and TRDJ1, with D possibly matching TRDD3 (5 bases). CDR1 TSWWSYY and CDR2 QGS come from the germline V gene. Trimming pared 7 bases from V and 0 bases from J, leaving 36 bases between. The CDR3 sequence is 22 residues long. The CDR3 sequence is CALDGIHPTGTACPRHTDKLIF. The CDR3 DNA follows: TGTGCTCTTGATGGGATTCACCCAACGGGGACGGCCTGCCCCCGCCACACCGATAAACTCATCTTT.

This clone has more than one count but fewer than ten. The gene calls are TRDV1 and TRDJ1; 11 nucleotides match TRDD3. The J segment lost 3 bases and the V segment lost 4 bases, leaving 16 bases of the junction unmatched. The CDR3 has 19 amino acids. Germline CDR1 and CDR2: TSWWSYY and QGS. CDR3 loop: CALGASILGDIIWADKLIF. The CDR3 DNA reads TGTGCTCTTGGGGCTTCTATACTGGGGGATATTATTTGGGCCGATAAACTCATCTTT.

This clone has more than one count but fewer than ten. This chain connects TRDV1 to TRDJ1; 12 positions match TRDD3. The V gene's germline CDR1 is TSWWSYY and CDR2 QGS. CDR3 size: 25 residues. J lost 0 bases, V lost 1 base, and 27 bases had no gene match. The CDR3 reads CALGERAHIRAHSTGGYRYTDKLIF. The CDR3 DNA reads TGTGCTCTTGGGGAACGTGCACATATACGTGCCCACAGTACTGGGGGATACCGGTACACCGATAAACTCATCTTT.

The chain links TRDV1 to TRDJ1; possible D gene TRDD3, 5 bases. V was trimmed by 3 bases and J by 1 base, leaving 18 bases between them. The CDR3 is 17 residues long. The germline CDR1 and CDR2 sequences are TSWWSYY and QGS. The CDR3 loop reads CALGDFWAGLGTDKLIF. CDR3 bases: TGTGCTCTTGGGGATTTTTGGGCTGGGCTGGGCACCGATAAACTCATCTTT.

The chain has TRDV1 and TRDJ1; 7 bases line up with TRDD3. The germline V gene encodes CDR1 TSWWSYY and CDR2 QGS. This CDR3 is built from 18 residues. J was trimmed by 0 bases and V by 0 bases; bases with no gene match: 10. CDR3 loop: CALGELDHWGRYTDKLIF. The CDR3 region has the DNA TGTGCTCTTGGGGAACTCGACCACTGGGGCCGGTACACCGATAAACTCATCTTT.

The chain links TRDV1 to TRDJ2; either TRDD2 or TRDD3 may supply D (8 bases each). The CDR3 covers 23 residues. V was shortened by 1 base and J by 7 bases, with 37 bases between the two germline ends. Germline CDR1 TSWWSYY, CDR2 QGS. The CDR3 coding sequence is TGTGCTCTTGGGGAACCCCGATGGGGGCTTCCTACAACCAACTGGGGGCCCAGAGCACAACTCTTCTTT. Residues: CALGEPRWGLPTTNWGPRAQLFF.

This clone was detected only a few times. This chain links TRDV1 with TRDJ1, with D possibly TRDD3 on 6 matching bases. The CDR3 is 22 amino acids. The germline CDR1 and CDR2 sequences are TSWWSYY and QGS. V lost 2 bases to trimming and J lost 1 base, with 32 bases between them. The CDR3 DNA sequence: TGTGCTCTTGGGGAAGTGTACAGACCCCCAGGTTATGGGGGGGACCGCACCGATAAACTCATCTTT. Protein sequence: CALGEVYRPPGYGGDRTDKLIF.

This clone was counted between two and nine times. In the same sample, other DNA sequences code for this CDR3. The gene calls are TRDV1 and TRDJ1; D call uncertain. The germline V gene has CDR1 TSWWSYY and CDR2 QGS. V lost 0 bases to trimming and J lost 0 bases, with 8 bases between them. This CDR3 is built from 15 residues. CDR3 region: CALGELLTYTDKLIF. The CDR3 coding sequence is TGTGCTCTTGGGGAACTACTGACCTACACCGATAAACTCATCTTT.

This clone has only a few counts. The gene calls are TRDV1 and TRDJ1; TRDD3 matches 11 bases. CDR3 length equals 20 residues. Germline CDR1 and CDR2: TSWWSYY and QGS. The ends lost 4 bases at V and 4 bases at J; junction bases unmatched: 20. CDR3: CALGAPGRVGGGYEGDKLIF. As DNA, the CDR3 is TGTGCTCTTGGGGCACCAGGGAGGGTAGGTGGGGGATACGAAGGCGATAAACTCATCTTT.

This clone has only a few counts. The genes are TRDV1 and TRDJ1, with 8 positions matching TRDD3. The germline gives CDR1 TSWWSYY, CDR2 QGS. This CDR3 is built from 18 residues. V shed 3 bases, J shed 1 base, and the junction held 13 bases outside the gene matches. CDR3 sequence reads: CALGDPFAPGGATDKLIF. The CDR3 DNA is TGTGCTCTTGGGGATCCCTTCGCACCTGGGGGAGCCACCGATAAACTCATCTTT.

Only a few counts were recorded for this clone. Other DNA sequences in this specimen translate into the identical CDR3. This rearrangement joins TRDV1 to TRDJ1; unclear D gene. Germline CDR1 TSWWSYY, CDR2 QGS. V lost 0 bases and J lost 2, with 7 bases in between. The CDR3 extends over 14 amino acids. CDR3 in amino acids: CALGELPLTDKLIF. In DNA, the CDR3 is TGTGCTCTTGGGGAACTTCCTCTGACCGATAAACTCATCTTT.

The V call is TRDV1, the J call TRDJ1, with 9 bases matching TRDD2. The CDR3 extends over 19 amino acids. Germline CDR1 reads TSWWSYY; CDR2 reads QGS. V lost 9 bases to trimming and J lost 3 bases; unmatched junction nucleotides: 23. CDR3 loop: CALCTSLLPTVLGPDKLIF. The CDR3 DNA reads TGTGCTCTCTGCACGTCCCTCCTTCCTACGGTACTGGGTCCCGATAAACTCATCTTT.

In this sample, this clone turned up a few times. The V call is TRDV1, the J call TRDJ1; D may be TRDD3 (6 bases). This CDR3 comprises 17 residues. The germline V gene encodes CDR1 TSWWSYY and CDR2 QGS. With 4 bases removed from V and 0 bases from J, the gap between germline ends came to 18 bases. The DNA of the CDR3 is TGTGCTCTTGGGGGAAGTACGCGGGGGAGCCACACCGATAAACTCATCTTT. This encodes CALGGSTRGSHTDKLIF.

This chain joins TRDV1 and TRDJ1, with 8 bases fitting TRDD3. Germline V CDR1 and CDR2: TSWWSYY, QGS. With 0 bases clipped from V and 4 bases from J, the junction kept 7 bases outside the gene matches. The CDR3 loop spans 16 amino acids. CDR3 sequence reads: CALGELERGYRDKLIF. The CDR3 DNA reads TGTGCTCTTGGGGAACTTGAGAGGGGATACCGCGATAAACTCATCTTT.

J is TRDJ1 and V is TRDV1, with D perhaps matching TRDD3 (5 bases). V was cut by 4 bases and J by 9 bases, with 24 bases left in between. Germline assignment: CDR1 TSWWSYY and CDR2 QGS. The CDR3 is made up of 16 amino acids. CDR3 in DNA: TGTGCTCTTGGGGGTTCTACCGTGGGGCCCCCAAATGAACTCATCTTT. It translates to CALGGSTVGPPNELIF.

V and J are TRDV1 and TRDJ2; 8 positions match TRDD3. The CDR3 is made up of 20 amino acids. Germline V gene data show CDR1 as TSWWSYY and CDR2 as QGS. After removal of 0 bases from V and 3 bases from J, the junction contained 15 bases not matched to a gene. The CDR3: CALGELVLPGTGGLTAQLFF. In nucleotides, the CDR3 is TGTGCTCTTGGGGAACTTGTTCTTCCAGGGACTGGGGGCCTGACAGCACAACTCTTCTTT.